The source of this TCR beta chain is a study of vaccination and CD4 T cells after COVID-19 (dated by TCRdb to between 2021 and 2024). Notes on the research overall: The convalescent cohort comprised six males and four females, including two Hispanic individuals, seven Caucasians, two Asians and one multiracial person. Control cultures used a CEFX viral epitope pool as positive control, an HIV-1 Nef peptide pool as negative control, or no peptide. Participants received two doses of either the Pfizer-BioNTech BNT162b2 vaccine (n=8) or the Moderna mRNA-1273 vaccine (n=2). Memory CD4+ T cell crossreactivity between SARS-CoV-2 and common cold coronavirus spike proteins was assessed at the TCR clonotype level in an earlier paper using these donors. Post-vaccine blood samples were taken a median of 72 days after the second vaccine dose, with a range of roughly 14 to 250 days. Post-COVID blood samples from convalescent patients were collected a median of around 110 days after diagnosis, with a range of roughly 30 to 170 days. Culture stimuli were overlapping spike peptide pools from SARS-CoV-2 and from the common cold coronaviruses HCoV-NL63, HCoV-OC43 and HCoV-229E. In under twelve COVID-19 convalescent patients and a handful of infection-naive healthy vaccine recipients, researchers compared the spike-specific CD4+ TCR repertoire from before mRNA vaccination with the repertoire from after. The research as a whole found: Only a relatively small number of convalescent patients were included in the study, and early timepoints following natural infection were not analyzed. Nearly all vaccine-specific clones in convalescent patients (304 of 307) were mono-reactive for SARS-CoV-2 spike rather than cross-reactive with common cold coronaviruses. Although the median number of SARS-CoV-2-reactive clonotypes went up from fewer than 25 after infection to 35 to 40 after vaccination, the increase was not significant. Among convalescent patients, a median about 90% of the SARS-CoV-2-reactive clones seen after vaccination appeared only after vaccination, which suggests priming specific to the vaccine.

In light of the paper, this sample's treatment or condition label describes: roughly ten-day PBMC culture with coronavirus spike peptide pools or control peptides (ViraFEST assay). CD4+ T cells from unexposed donors were collected before the COVID-19 pandemic (2011-2018). The ViraFEST assay, used in the study, expanded antigen-specific T cells with peptide pools and then identified the expanded clonotypes through TCR sequencing. Each well held approximately 2 million PBMCs cultured in IMDM containing roughly 5.4% human AB serum and roughly 9.7 IU/ml IL-2, with about 10 ug/ml peptide pools added. On days 3 and 7, half of the culture medium was replaced with fresh IL-2-containing medium. After around 11 days of culture, CD4+ T cells were isolated by negative selection with the EasySep CD4+ T cell isolation kit. As cell number allowed, CD4+ T cells from unexposed donors were tested for reactivity to SARS-CoV-2 S and N and to four common cold coronavirus spike pools. Ficoll-Paque Plus gradient centrifugation was used to isolate PBMCs from whole blood, and the isolated PBMCs were then either used fresh or cryopreserved at -140C. In general, triplicate wells were set up for every culture condition. The leukapheresis product used for the unexposed donors was purchased from a commercial source.

Per the germline V gene, SGHTA is the CDR1 and FQGNSA is the CDR2. Including the terminal cysteine and phenylalanine, the CDR3 comprises 15 residues. Of the read, only the CDR3 DNA is kept; its 45 bases are in frame from base 1. Trimming leaves V shorter by 4 bases and J shorter by 4 bases, with the junction holding 7 bases beyond the gene matches. Preparation of the library involved PCR. At the Johns Hopkins FTIC core, DNA from the cultured CD4+ T cells underwent TCR sequencing with the Oncomine TCR Beta short-read assay. The QIAamp micro DNA kit was used to extract genomic DNA from the cultured CD4+ T cells. Oncomine TCR Beta libraries from cultured CD4+ T cells were pooled using unique dual indexes and sequenced on an Illumina iSeq 100. Per the authors' processing: Non-productive sequences were filtered out, and CDR3s that did not start with C, did not end with F or W, or were shorter than 7 amino acids were discarded. Antigen-specific clonotypes were identified using the MANAFEST web application through comparison of peptide-stimulated wells with reference and other culture wells. An FDR below 0.05, an odds ratio above 5, and a productive frequency above 0.1% in at least two of three replicate wells were required for clones to be considered positive. Clonotypes that were significantly expanded in both SARS-CoV-2 spike wells and at least one common cold coronavirus spike condition were defined as cross-reactive. Using R version 3.6.1, CDR3 homology was evaluated through Levenshtein distances (stringdist) along with unrooted phylogenetic trees (ape). TCRdb trimmed the raw reads at Q25, called clones with MiXCR and kept productive beta chains. Duplicate CDR3 protein sequences are folded into a single record with the most common DNA and genes. The V and J calls and clone size come from TCRdb's table, not from the authors' own analysis. The sample table shows thousands of distinct CDR3 sequences, and approximately 35% are seen once. The ten top clones hold about two fifths of the sample.

In its sample, this clonotype was seen a few times. The specificity of this receptor is unknown. No much larger clone exists at a distance of one base, and base qualities are not known. The V gene is TRBV7-2 and the J gene is TRBJ2-5; TRBD2 agrees with 9 junctional bases. Material for sequencing was CD4+ T cells from blood, cultured in vitro. The TCR comes from a human donor in good health. The CDR3 loop reads CASSSRKAGGETQYF. The DNA is as follows: TGTGCCAGCAGCTCGAGGAAAGCGGGAGGAGAGACCCAGTACTTC.